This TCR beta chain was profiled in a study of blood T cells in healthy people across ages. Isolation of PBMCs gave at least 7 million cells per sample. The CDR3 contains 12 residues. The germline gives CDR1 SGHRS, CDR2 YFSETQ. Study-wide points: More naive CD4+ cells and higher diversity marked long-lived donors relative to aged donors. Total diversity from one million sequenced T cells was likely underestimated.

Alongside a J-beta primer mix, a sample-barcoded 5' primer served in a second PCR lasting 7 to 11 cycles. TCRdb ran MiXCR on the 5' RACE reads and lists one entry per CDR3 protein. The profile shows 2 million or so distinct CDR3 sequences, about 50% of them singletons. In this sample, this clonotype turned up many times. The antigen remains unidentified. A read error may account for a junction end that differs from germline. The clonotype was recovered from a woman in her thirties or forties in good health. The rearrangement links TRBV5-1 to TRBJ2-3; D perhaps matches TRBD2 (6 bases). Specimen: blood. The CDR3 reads CASSAGTDTQYF. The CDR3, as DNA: TGTGCCAGCAGTGCGGGGACAGATACGCAGTATTTT.